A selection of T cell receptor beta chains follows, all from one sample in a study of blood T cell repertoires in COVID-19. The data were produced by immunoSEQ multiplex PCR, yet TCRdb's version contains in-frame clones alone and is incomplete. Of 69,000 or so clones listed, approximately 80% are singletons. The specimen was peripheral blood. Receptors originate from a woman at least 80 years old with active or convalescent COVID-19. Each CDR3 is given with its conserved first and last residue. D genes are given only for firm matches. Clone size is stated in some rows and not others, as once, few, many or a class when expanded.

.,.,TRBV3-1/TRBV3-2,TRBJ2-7,CASSQDILAYEQYF,TGTGCCAGCAGCCAAGACATCTTAGCCTACGAGCAGTACTTC
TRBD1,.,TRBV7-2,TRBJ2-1,CASSPQGALPYNEQFF,TGTGCCAGCAGCCCCCAGGGGGCCTTACCCTACAATGAGCAGTTCTTC
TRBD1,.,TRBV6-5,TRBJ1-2,CASNNRGHGYTF,TGTGCCAGCAATAACAGGGGGCATGGCTACACCTTC
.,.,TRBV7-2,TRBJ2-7,CASSWTRSNEQYF,TGTGCCAGCAGCTGGACTCGCTCCAACGAGCAGTACTTC
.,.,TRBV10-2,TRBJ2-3,CASSERKLTSSSTQYF,TGCGCCAGCAGTGAGCGGAAGCTGACTAGTTCAAGTACGCAGTATTTT
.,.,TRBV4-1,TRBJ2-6,CASSQVRGSGANVLTF,TGCGCCAGCAGCCAAGTTAGGGGCTCTGGGGCCAACGTCCTGACTTTC
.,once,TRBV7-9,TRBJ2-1,CASSLAGARSYEQFF,TGTGCCAGCAGCTTAGCGGGCGCGAGATCTTATGAGCAGTTCTTC
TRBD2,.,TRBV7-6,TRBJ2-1,CASSQGLAGGLNEQFF,TGTGCCAGCAGCCAAGGACTAGCGGGAGGTTTAAATGAGCAGTTCTTC
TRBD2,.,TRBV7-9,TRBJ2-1,CASSLRLAGDPEQFF,TGTGCCAGCAGCTTACGACTAGCGGGAGACCCTGAGCAGTTCTTC
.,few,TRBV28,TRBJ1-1,CASSLTGTTKNAFF,TGTGCCAGCAGCCTGACTGGGACAACCAAGAATGCTTTCTTT
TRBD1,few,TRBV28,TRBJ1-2,CASSLLGTDTGGYTF,TGTGCCAGCAGCCTTCTCGGGACAGACACTGGGGGCTACACCTTC
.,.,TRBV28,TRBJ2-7,CASSLRLGLIAYEQYF,TGTGCCAGCAGTTTAAGGCTGGGGCTGATAGCCTACGAGCAGTACTTC